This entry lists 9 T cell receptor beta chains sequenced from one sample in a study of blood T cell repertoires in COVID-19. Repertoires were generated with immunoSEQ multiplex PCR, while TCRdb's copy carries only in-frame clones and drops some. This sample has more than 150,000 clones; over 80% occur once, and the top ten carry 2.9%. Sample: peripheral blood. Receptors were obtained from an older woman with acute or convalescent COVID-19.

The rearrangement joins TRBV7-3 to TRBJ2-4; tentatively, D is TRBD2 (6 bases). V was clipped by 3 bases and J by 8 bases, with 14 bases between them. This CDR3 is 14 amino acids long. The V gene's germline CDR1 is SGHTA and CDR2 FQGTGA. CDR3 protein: CASSLVRGGDIQYF. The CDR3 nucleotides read TGTGCCAGCAGCTTGGTGCGGGGTGGAGACATTCAGTACTTC.

The CDR3 sequence: CASSLTRGGRETQYF. The DNA of the CDR3 is TGTGCCAGCAGCTTAACCCGGGGGGGCCGGGAGACCCAGTACTTC. The chain uses TRBV7-2 and TRBJ2-5; 8 positions agree with TRBD2. CDR1 is SGHTA and CDR2 is FQGNSA in the germline V gene. The length of the CDR3 is 15 residues. J gave up 5 bases and V 2 bases, and 7 bases lay outside the gene matches.

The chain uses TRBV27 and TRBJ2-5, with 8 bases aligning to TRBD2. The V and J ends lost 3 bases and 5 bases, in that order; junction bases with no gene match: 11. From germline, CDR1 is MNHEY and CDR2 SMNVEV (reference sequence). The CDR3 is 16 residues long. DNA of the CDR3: TGTGCCAGCAGTTTTTACGCGGGGGGTAGATCGGAGACCCAGTACTTC. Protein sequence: CASSFYAGGRSETQYF.

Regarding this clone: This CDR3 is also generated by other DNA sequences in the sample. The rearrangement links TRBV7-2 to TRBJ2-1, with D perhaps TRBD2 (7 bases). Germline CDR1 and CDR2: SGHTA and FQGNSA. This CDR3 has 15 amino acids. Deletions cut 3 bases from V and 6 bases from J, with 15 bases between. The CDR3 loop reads CASSFRGGGPNEQFF. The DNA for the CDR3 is TGTGCCAGCAGCTTTAGAGGGGGGGGCCCCAATGAGCAGTTCTTC.

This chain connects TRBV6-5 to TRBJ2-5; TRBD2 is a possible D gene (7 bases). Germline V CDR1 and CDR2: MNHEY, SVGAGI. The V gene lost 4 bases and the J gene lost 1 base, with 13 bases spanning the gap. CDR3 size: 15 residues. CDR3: CASSSGGGFQETQYF. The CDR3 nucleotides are TGTGCCAGCAGTTCGGGGGGCGGGTTCCAAGAGACCCAGTACTTC.

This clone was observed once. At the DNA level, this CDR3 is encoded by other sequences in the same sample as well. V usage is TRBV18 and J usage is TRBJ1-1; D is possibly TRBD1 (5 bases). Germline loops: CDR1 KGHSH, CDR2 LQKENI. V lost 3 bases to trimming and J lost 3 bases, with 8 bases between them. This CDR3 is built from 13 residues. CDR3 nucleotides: TGTGCCAGCTCACCCCGGGGGGACACTGAAGCTTTCTTT. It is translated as CASSPRGDTEAFF.

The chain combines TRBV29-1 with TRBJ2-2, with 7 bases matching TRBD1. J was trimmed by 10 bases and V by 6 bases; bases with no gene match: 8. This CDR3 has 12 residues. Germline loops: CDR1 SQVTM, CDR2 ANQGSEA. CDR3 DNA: TGCAGCGTAGGCAGACAGGGTCCGGAGCTGTTTTTT. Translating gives CSVGRQGPELFF.

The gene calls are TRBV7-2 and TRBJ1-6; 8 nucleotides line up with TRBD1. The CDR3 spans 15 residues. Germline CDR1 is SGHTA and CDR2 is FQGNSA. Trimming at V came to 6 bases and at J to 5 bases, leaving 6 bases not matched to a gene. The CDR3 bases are TGTGCCAGCAGGCTACAGGGGGGAGATAATTCACCCCTCCACTTT. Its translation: CASRLQGGDNSPLHF.

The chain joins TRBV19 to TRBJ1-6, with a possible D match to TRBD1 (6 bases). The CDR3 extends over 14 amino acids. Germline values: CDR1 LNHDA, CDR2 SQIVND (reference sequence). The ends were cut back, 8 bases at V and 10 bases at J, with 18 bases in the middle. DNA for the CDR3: TGTGCCAGTGGAACAGGGAAGAACTTCTCACCCCTCCACTTT. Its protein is CASGTGKNFSPLHF.